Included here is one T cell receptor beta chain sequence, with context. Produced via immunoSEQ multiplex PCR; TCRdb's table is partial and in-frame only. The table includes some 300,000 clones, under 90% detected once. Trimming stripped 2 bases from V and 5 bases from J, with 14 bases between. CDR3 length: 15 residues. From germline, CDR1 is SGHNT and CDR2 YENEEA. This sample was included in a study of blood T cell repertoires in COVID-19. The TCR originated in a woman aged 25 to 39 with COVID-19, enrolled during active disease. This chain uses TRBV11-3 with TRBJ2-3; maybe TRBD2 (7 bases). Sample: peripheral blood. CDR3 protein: CASSLRGGALDTQYF. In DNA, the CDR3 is TGTGCCAGCAGCTTAAGAGGGGGGGCCTTAGATACGCAGTATTTT.